The present TCR beta chain was sequenced within a study of blood T cell repertoires in COVID-19. Study-level background: Sources were T cells, B-cell-depleted T cells, or PBMCs; the material itself was cDNA or gDNA.

In the original workflow: How many nucleated cells were present was estimated from reference gene primer amplification. Assay: immunoSEQ multiplex PCR; the TCRdb copy retains only in-frame clones and omits some. D and trimming come from the DNA, and the V and J calls and clone size come from that table. The sample includes almost 100,000 clones, approximately 86% of them seen just once. V dropped 7 bases and J dropped 6; count of bases not matched to a gene: 13. The length of the CDR3 is 15 residues. Germline V gene data show CDR1 as SGHAT and CDR2 as FQNNGV. The receptor comes from a man aged 50-59 years with acute or convalescent COVID-19. The J gene is TRBJ2-7, the V gene TRBV11-2, with TRBD1 identical over 9 bases. The specimen was peripheral blood. CDR3 in amino acids: CASTPLTGTGSEQYF. The CDR3 coding sequence is TGTGCCAGCACCCCGCTGACCGGGACAGGGTCCGAGCAGTACTTC.